This TCR beta chain was sequenced in a study of a mutant IDH1 vaccine in newly diagnosed glioma. Turning to the study itself: Radiotherapy alone preceded vaccination by 4-6 weeks; alternatively, vaccination started with temozolomide cycles. Patients arrived already treated with radiotherapy, temozolomide, or both, most having had both. The V12 visit happened in week 35, and the V13 visit happened in week 47.

Trimming took off 0 bases at V and 2 bases at J, with 4 bases between the two ends. CDR3 length equals 13 residues. Germline CDR1 reads LNHDA; CDR2 reads SQIVND (reference sequence). Clones were sequenced by immunoSEQ multiplex PCR, and TCRdb holds only the in-frame ones, with some missing. The sample holds about 94,000 clones, roughly 89% seen once. Time point: week 47, end of study. All doses held 300 ug of mutant IDH1 20-mer peptide, with topical imiquimod. Points on this clone: What it binds is not known.

The sequence was obtained from a woman aged 45-65 years with glioma. J is TRBJ1-1 and V is TRBV19; D not certain. The input for sequencing was PBMCs, taken from a glioma patient whose treatment included an IDH1 peptide vaccine. DNA for the CDR3: TGTGCCAGTAGTATAGATAGAAACACTGAAGCTTTCTTT. This sequence encodes CASSIDRNTEAFF.